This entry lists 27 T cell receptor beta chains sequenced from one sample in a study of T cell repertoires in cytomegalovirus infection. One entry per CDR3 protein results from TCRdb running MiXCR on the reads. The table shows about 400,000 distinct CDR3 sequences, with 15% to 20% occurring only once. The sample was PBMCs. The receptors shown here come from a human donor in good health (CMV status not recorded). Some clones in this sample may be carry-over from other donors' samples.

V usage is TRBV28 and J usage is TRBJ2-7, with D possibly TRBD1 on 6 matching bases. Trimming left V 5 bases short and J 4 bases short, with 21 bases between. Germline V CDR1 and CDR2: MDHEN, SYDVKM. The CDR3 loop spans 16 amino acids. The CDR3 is CASSPLGRGSFYEQYF. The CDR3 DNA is TGTGCCAGCAGTCCTCTAGGCAGGGGAAGTTTTTACGAGCAGTACTTC.

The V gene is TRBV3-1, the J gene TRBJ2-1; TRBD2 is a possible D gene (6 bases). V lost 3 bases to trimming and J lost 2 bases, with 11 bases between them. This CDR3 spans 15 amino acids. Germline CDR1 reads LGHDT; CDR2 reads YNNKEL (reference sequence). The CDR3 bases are TGTGCCAGCAGCCATGGGTCGGGGGCCTACAATGAGCAGTTCTTC. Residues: CASSHGSGAYNEQFF.

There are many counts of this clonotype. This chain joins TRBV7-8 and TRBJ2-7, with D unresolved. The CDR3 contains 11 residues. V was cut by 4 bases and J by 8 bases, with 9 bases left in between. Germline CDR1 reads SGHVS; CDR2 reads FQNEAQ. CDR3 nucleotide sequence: TGTGCCAGCAGCTCCCCATCAAAGCAGTACTTC. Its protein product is CASSSPSKQYF. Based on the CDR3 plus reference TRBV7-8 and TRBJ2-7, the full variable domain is GAGVSQSPRYKVAKRGQDVALRCDPISGHVSLFWYQQALGQGPEFLTYFQNEAQLDKSGLPSDRFFAERPEGSVSTLKIQRTQQEDSAVYLCASSSPSKQYFGPGTRLTVT.

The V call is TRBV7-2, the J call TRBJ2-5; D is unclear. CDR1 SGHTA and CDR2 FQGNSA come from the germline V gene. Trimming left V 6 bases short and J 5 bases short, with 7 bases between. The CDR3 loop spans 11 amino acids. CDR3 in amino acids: CASRIYETQYF. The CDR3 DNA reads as TGTGCCAGCAGAATATACGAGACCCAGTACTTC.

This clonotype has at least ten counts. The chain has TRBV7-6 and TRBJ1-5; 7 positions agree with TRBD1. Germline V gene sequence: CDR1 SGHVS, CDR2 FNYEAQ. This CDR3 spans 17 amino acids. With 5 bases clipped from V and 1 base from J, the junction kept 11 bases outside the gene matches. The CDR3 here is CASSHPSDRTSNQPQHF. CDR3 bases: TGTGCCAGCAGCCACCCCTCGGACAGGACCAGCAATCAGCCCCAGCATTTT. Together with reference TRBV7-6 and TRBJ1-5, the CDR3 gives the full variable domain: GAGVSQSPRYKVTKRGQDVALRCDPISGHVSLYWYRQALGQGPEFLTYFNYEAQQDKSGLPNDRFSAERPEGSISTLTIQRTEQRDSAMYRCASSHPSDRTSNQPQHFGDGTRLSIL.

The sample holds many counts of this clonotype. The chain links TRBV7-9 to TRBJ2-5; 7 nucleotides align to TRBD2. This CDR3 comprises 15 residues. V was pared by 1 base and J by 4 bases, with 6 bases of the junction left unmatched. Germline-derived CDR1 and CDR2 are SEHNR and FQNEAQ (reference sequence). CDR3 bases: TGTGCCAGCAGCTTAGAGGGAGGGGAAGGAGAGACCCAGTACTTC. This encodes CASSLEGGEGETQYF.

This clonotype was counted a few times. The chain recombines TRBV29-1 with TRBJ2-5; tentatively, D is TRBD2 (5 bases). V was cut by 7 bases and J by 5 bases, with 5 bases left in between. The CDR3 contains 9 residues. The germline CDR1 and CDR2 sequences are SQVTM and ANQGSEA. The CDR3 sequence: CSAGETQYF. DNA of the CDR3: TGCAGCGCGGGGGAGACCCAGTACTTC. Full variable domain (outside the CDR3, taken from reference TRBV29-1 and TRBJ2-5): SAVISQKPSRDICQRGTSLTIQCQVDSQVTMMFWYRQQPGQSLTLIATANQGSEATYESGFVIDKFPISRPNLTFSTLTVSNMSPEDSSIYLCSAGETQYFGPGTRLLVL.

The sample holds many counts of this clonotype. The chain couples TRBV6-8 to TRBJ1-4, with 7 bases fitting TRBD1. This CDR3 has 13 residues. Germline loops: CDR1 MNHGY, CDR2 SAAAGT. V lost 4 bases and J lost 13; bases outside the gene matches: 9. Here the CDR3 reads CASSSWRRDRLFF. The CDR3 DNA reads TGTGCCAGCAGTTCTTGGAGACGGGACAGACTGTTTTTT.

The CDR3 spells CASRGRSGGYTF. CDR3 DNA sequence: TGTGCCAGCCGGGGCAGAAGTGGAGGCTACACCTTC. The chain uses TRBV6-1 and TRBJ1-2, with D possibly TRBD1 on 5 matching bases. CDR3 length: 12 residues. Germline lookup yields CDR1 MNHNS and CDR2 SASEGT. V was trimmed by 8 bases and J by 8 bases, leaving 15 bases between them.

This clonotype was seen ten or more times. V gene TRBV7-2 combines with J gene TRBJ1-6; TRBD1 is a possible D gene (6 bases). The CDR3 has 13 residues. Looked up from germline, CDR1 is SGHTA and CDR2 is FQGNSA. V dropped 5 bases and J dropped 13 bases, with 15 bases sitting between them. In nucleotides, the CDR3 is TGTGCCAGCAGCCCACAAGTGGACAGCCCCCTCCACTTT. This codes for CASSPQVDSPLHF.

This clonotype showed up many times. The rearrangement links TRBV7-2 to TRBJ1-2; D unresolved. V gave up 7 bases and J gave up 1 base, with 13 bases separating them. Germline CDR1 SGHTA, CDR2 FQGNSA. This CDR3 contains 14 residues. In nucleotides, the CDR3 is TGTGCCAGCACCCCCGCCGGGGTTAACTATGGCTACACCTTC. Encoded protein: CASTPAGVNYGYTF.

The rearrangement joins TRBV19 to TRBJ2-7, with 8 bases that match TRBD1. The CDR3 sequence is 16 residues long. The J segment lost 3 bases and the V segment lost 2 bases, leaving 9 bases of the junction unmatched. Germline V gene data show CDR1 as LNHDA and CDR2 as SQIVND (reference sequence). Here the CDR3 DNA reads TGTGCCAGTAGTATAATCGCCGGGACAGGCGACTACGAGCAGTACTTC. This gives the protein CASSIIAGTGDYEQYF.

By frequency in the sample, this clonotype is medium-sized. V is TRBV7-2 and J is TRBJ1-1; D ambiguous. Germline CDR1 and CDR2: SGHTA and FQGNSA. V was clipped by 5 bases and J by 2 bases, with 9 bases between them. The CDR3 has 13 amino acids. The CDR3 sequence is CASSLTTNTEAFF. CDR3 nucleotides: TGTGCCAGCAGCCTCACAACCAACACTGAAGCTTTCTTT.

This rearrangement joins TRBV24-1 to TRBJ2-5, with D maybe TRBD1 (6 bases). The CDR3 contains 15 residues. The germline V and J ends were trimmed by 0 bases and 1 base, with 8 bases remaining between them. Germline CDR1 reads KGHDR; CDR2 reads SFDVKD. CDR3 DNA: TGTGCCACCAGTGATTTGAAGGACAGCCAAGAGACCCAGTACTTC. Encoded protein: CATSDLKDSQETQYF.

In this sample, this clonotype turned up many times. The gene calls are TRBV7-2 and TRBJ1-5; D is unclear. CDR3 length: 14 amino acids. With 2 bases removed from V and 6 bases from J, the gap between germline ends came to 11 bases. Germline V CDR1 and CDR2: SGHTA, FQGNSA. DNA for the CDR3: TGTGCCAGCAGCTTAAGGTCCCCCAGTCAGCCCCAGCATTTT. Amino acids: CASSLRSPSQPQHF.

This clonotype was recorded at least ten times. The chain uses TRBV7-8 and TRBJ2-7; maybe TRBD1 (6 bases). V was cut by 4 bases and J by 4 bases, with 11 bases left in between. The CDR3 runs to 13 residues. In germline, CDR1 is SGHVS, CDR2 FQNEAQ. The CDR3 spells CASSSTQGYEQYF. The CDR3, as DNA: TGTGCCAGCAGCTCCACACAGGGATACGAGCAGTACTTC. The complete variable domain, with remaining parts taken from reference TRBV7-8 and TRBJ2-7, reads GAGVSQSPRYKVAKRGQDVALRCDPISGHVSLFWYQQALGQGPEFLTYFQNEAQLDKSGLPSDRFFAERPEGSVSTLKIQRTQQEDSAVYLCASSSTQGYEQYFGPGTRLTVT.

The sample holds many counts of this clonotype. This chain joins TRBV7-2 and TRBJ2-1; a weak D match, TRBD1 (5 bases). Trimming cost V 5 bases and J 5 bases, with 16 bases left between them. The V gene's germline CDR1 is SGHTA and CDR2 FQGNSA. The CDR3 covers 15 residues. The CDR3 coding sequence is TGTGCCAGCAGCCTCATCCAGACAGTTAACAATGAGCAGTTCTTC. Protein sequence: CASSLIQTVNNEQFF. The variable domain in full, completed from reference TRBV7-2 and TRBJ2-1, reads GAGVSQSPSNKVTEKGKDVELRCDPISGHTALYWYRQSLGQGLEFLIYFQGNSAPDKSGLPSDRFSAERTGGSVSTLTIQRTQQEDSAVYLCASSLIQTVNNEQFFGPGTRLTVL.

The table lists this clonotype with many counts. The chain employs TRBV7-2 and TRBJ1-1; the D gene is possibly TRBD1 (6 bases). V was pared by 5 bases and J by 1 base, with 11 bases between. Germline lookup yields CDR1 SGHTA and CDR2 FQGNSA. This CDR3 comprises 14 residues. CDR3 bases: TGTGCCAGCAGCCCTACAGGGACGAACACTGAAGCTTTCTTT. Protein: CASSPTGTNTEAFF.

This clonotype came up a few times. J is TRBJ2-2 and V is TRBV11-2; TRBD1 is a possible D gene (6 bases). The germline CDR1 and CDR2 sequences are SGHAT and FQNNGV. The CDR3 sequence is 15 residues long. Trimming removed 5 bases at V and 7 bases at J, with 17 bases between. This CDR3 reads CASSHSGQSNGELFF. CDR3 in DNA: TGTGCCAGCAGCCACAGTGGACAGTCAAACGGGGAGCTGTTTTTT.

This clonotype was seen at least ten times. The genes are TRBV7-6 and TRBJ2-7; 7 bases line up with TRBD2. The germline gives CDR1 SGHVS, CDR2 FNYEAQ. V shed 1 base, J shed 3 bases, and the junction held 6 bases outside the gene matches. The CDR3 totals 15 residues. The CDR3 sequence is CASSLEVASGYEQYF. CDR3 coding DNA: TGTGCCAGCAGCTTAGAAGTGGCTAGCGGCTACGAGCAGTACTTC.

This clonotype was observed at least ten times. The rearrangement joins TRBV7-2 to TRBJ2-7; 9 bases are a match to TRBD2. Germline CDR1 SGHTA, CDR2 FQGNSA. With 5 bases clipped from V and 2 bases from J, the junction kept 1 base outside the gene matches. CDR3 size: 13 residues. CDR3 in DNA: TGTGCCAGCAGCCGCGGGAGGGCCTACGAGCAGTACTTC. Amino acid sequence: CASSRGRAYEQYF.

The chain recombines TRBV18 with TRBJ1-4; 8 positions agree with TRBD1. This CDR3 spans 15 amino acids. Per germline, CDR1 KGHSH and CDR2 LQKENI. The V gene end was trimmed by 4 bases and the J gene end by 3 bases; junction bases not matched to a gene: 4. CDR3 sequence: CASSLQGAANEKLFF. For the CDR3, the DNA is TGTGCCAGCTCACTGCAGGGGGCAGCTAATGAAAAACTGTTTTTT.

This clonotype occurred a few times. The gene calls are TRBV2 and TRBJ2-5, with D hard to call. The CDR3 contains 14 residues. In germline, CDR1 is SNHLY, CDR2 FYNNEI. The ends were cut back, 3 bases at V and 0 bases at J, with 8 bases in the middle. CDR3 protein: CASSDLTDQETQYF. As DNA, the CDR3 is TGTGCCAGCAGTGATCTGACCGACCAAGAGACCCAGTACTTC.

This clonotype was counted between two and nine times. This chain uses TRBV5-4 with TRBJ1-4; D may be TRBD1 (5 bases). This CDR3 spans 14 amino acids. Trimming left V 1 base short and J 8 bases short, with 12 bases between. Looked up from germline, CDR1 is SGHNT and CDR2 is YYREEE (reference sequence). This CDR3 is CASSLWGTGEKLFF. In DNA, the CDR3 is TGTGCCAGCAGCTTGTGGGGCACAGGAGAAAAACTGTTTTTT.

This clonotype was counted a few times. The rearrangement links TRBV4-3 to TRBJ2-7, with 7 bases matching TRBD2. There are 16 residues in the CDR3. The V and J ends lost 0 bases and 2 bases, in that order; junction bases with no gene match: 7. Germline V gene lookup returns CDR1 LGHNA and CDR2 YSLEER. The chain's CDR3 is CASSQELTGGPYEQYF. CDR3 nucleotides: TGCGCCAGCAGCCAAGAGTTAACGGGAGGCCCCTACGAGCAGTACTTC.

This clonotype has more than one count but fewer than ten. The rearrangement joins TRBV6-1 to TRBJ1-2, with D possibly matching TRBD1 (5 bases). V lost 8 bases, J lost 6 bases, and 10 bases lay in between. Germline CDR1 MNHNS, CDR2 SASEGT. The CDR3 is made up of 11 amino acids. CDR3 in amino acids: CASGGGDGYTF. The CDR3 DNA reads TGTGCCAGCGGCGGAGGGGATGGCTACACCTTC.

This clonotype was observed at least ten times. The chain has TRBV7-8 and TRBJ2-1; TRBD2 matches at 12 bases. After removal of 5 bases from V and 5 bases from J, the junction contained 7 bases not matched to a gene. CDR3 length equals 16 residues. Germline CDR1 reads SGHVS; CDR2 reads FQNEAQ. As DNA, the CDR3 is TGTGCCAGCAGCATACTACTAGCGGGAGGAAACAATGAGCAGTTCTTC. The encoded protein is CASSILLAGGNNEQFF.